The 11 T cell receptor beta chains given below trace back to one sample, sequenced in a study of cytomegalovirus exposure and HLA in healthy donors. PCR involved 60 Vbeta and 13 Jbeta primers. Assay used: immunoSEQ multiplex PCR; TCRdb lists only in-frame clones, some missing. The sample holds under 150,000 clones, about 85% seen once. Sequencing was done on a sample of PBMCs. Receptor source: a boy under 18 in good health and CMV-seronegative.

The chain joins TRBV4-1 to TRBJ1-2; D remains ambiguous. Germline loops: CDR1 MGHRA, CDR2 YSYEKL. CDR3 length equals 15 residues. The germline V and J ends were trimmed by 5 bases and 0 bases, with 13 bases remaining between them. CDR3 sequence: CASSGTPGTNYGYTF. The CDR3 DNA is TGCGCCAGCAGCGGAACCCCCGGGACTAACTATGGCTACACCTTC.

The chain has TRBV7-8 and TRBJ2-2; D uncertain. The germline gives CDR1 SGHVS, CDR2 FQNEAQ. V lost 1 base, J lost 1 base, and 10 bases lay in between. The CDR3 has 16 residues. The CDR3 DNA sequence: TGTGCCAGCAGCTTAGGCGGTTACGGGAACACCGGGGAGCTGTTTTTT. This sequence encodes CASSLGGYGNTGELFF.

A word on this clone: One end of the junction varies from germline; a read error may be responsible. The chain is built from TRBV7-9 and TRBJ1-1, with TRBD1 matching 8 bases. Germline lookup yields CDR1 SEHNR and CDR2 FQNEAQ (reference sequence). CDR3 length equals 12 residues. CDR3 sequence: CSSSRGQGAAFF. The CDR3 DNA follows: TGTTCCAGCAGCCGCGGACAGGGCGCAGCTTTCTTT.

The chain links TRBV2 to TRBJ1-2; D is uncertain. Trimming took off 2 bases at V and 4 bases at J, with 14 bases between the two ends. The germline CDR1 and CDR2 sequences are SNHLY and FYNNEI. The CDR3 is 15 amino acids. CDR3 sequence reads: CASSEPTDSLYGYTF. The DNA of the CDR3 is TGTGCCAGCAGTGAACCAACTGATTCTCTCTATGGCTACACCTTC. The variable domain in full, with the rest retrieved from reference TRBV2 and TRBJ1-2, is EPEVTQTPSHQVTQMGQEVILRCVPISNHLYFYWYRQILGQKVEFLVSFYNNEISEKSEIFDDQFSVERPDGSNFTLKIRSTKLEDSAMYFCASSEPTDSLYGYTFGSGTRLTVV.

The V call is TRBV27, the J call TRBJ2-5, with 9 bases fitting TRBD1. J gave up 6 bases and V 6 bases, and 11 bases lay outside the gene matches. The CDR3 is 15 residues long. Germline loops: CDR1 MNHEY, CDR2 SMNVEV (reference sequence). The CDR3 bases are TGTGCCAGCAGCCCTACGGGGACAGGGCAAAAGACCCAGTACTTC. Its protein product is CASSPTGTGQKTQYF.

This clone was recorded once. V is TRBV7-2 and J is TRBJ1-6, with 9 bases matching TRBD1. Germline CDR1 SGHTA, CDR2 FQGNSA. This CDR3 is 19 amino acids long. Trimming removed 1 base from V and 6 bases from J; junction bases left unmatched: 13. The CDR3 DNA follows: TGTGCCAGCAGCTTAGTAAACAGGGGGCGAAGTGGCTCTAATTCACCCCTCCACTTT. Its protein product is CASSLVNRGRSGSNSPLHF.

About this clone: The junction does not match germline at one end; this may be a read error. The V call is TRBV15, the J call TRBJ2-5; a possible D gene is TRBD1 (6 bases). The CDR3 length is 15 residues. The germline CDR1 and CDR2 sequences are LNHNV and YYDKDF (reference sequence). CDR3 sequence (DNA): TGTGCCGCCAGCACCTTTACAGGGTTGGGTGAGACCCAGTACTTC. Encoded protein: CAASTFTGLGETQYF.

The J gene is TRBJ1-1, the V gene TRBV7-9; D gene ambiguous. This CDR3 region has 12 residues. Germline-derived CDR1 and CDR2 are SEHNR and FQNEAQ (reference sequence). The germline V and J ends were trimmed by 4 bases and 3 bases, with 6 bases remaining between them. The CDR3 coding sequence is TGTGCCAGCAGCTCCAGGTACACTGAAGCTTTCTTT. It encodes CASSSRYTEAFF.

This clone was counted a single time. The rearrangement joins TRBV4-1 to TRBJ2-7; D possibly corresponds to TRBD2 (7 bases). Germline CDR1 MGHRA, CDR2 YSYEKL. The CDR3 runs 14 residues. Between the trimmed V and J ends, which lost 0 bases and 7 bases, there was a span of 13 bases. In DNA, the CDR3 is TGCGCCAGCAGCCAAGAATCCCGGGGGGCGGAGCAGTACTTC. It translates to CASSQESRGAEQYF.

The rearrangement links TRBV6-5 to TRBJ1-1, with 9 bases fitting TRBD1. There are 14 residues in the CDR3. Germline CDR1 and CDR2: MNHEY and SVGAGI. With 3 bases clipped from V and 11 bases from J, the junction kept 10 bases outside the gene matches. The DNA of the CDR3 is TGTGCCAGCAGTTATTATACAGGGGGCGGTGACGCTTTCTTT. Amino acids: CASSYYTGGGDAFF.

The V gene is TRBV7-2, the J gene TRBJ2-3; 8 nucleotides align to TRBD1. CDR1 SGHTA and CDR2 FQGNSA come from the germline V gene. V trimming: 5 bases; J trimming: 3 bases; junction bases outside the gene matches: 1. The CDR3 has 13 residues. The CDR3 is CASSRQGTDTQYF. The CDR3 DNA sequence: TGTGCCAGCAGCCGACAGGGGACAGATACGCAGTATTTT.